The rows below give T cell receptor beta chains drawn from one sample of a study of T cell responses to AZD1222 COVID-19 vaccine. Sequenced by immunoSEQ multiplex PCR; TCRdb stores in-frame clones only, minus some. The sample carries about 150,000 clones, around 85% recorded once. The material was peripheral blood, obtained on day 0 of MenACWY control vaccination. These receptors all stem from an adult in good health. The CDR3 runs from the conserved cysteine through the conserved F or W. D genes are given only for firm matches. Only part of the rows carry a size: once, few, many, or a class if the clone is expanded.

v_call: TRBV28; clone_size: NA; j_call: TRBJ1-6; cdr3_length: 15; d_call: NA; cdr3_aa: CASSSEGEGNSPLHF; cdr3_nt: TGTGCCAGCAGTTCCGAGGGAGAGGGTAATTCACCCCTCCACTTT
v_call: TRBV3-1/TRBV3-2; clone_size: NA; j_call: TRBJ1-6; cdr3_length: 15; d_call: NA; cdr3_aa: CASSQEGRGHSPLHF; cdr3_nt: TGTGCCAGCAGCCAAGAGGGGAGGGGTCATTCACCCCTCCACTTT
v_call: TRBV29-1; clone_size: NA; j_call: TRBJ1-1; cdr3_length: 15; d_call: NA; cdr3_aa: CSVEPRAALGTEAFF; cdr3_nt: TGCAGCGTTGAGCCCAGGGCAGCGCTGGGGACTGAAGCTTTCTTT
v_call: TRBV11-3; clone_size: NA; j_call: TRBJ2-3; cdr3_length: 15; d_call: TRBD2; cdr3_aa: CASSTRLAATDTQYF; cdr3_nt: TGTGCCAGCAGCACCCGACTAGCGGCCACAGATACGCAGTATTTT
v_call: TRBV6-5; clone_size: NA; j_call: TRBJ2-2; cdr3_length: 15; d_call: TRBD2; cdr3_aa: CASSSGTSNTGELFF; cdr3_nt: TGTGCCAGCAGTTCCGGGACTAGCAACACCGGGGAGCTGTTTTTT
v_call: TRBV5-1; clone_size: NA; j_call: TRBJ1-1; cdr3_length: 13; d_call: NA; cdr3_aa: CASSVTSNTEAFF; cdr3_nt: TGCGCCAGCAGCGTTACTTCGAACACTGAAGCTTTCTTT
v_call: TRBV5-1; clone_size: few; j_call: TRBJ1-3; cdr3_length: 14; d_call: NA; cdr3_aa: CASTDRLGGNTIYF; cdr3_nt: TGCGCCAGCACCGACCGCTTGGGGGGAAACACCATATATTTT
v_call: TRBV5-1; clone_size: once; j_call: TRBJ1-4; cdr3_length: 17; d_call: NA; cdr3_aa: CASSLRGLGGTYEKLFF; cdr3_nt: TGCGCCAGCAGCTTGAGAGGGCTTGGGGGAACCTATGAAAAACTGTTTTTT
v_call: TRBV19; clone_size: NA; j_call: TRBJ1-3; cdr3_length: 15; d_call: NA; cdr3_aa: CASSPVQGSGNTIYF; cdr3_nt: TGTGCCAGTAGTCCCGTCCAGGGATCTGGAAACACCATATATTTT
v_call: TRBV11-3; clone_size: NA; j_call: TRBJ2-7; cdr3_length: 15; d_call: TRBD2; cdr3_aa: CASSARSGSSYEQYF; cdr3_nt: TGTGCCAGCAGCGCCCGAAGCGGGAGCTCCTACGAGCAGTACTTC
v_call: TRBV29-1; clone_size: NA; j_call: TRBJ1-1; cdr3_length: 13; d_call: NA; cdr3_aa: CSVDRGLNTEAFF; cdr3_nt: TGCAGCGTTGATAGGGGACTGAACACTGAAGCTTTCTTT
v_call: TRBV20-1; clone_size: NA; j_call: TRBJ2-1; cdr3_length: 11; d_call: NA; cdr3_aa: CSARPHNEQFF; cdr3_nt: TGCAGTGCCCGTCCCCACAATGAGCAGTTCTTC
v_call: TRBV7-2; clone_size: NA; j_call: TRBJ2-7; cdr3_length: 13; d_call: NA; cdr3_aa: CASSAGTRYEQYF; cdr3_nt: TGTGCCAGCAGCGCCGGGACACGTTACGAGCAGTACTTC
v_call: TRBV11-2; clone_size: NA; j_call: TRBJ1-5; cdr3_length: 15; d_call: NA; cdr3_aa: CASSLDAAGERPQHF; cdr3_nt: TGTGCCAGCAGCTTAGATGCGGCAGGGGAGCGGCCCCAGCATTTT
v_call: TRBV5-6; clone_size: once; j_call: TRBJ2-5; cdr3_length: 12; d_call: NA; cdr3_aa: CASSWNKETQYF; cdr3_nt: TGTGCCAGCAGCTGGAATAAGGAGACCCAGTACTTC
v_call: TRBV6-5; clone_size: NA; j_call: TRBJ1-1; cdr3_length: 14; d_call: NA; cdr3_aa: CASSYSGRGTEAFF; cdr3_nt: TGTGCCAGCAGTTACTCTGGCAGGGGCACTGAAGCTTTCTTT
v_call: TRBV11-2; clone_size: few; j_call: TRBJ2-1; cdr3_length: 15; d_call: NA; cdr3_aa: CASSFRGAQGNEQFF; cdr3_nt: TGTGCCAGCAGCTTCAGAGGGGCCCAGGGGAATGAGCAGTTCTTC
v_call: TRBV15; clone_size: NA; j_call: TRBJ2-1; cdr3_length: 15; d_call: TRBD2; cdr3_aa: CATSRDSGGGNEQFF; cdr3_nt: TGTGCCACCAGCAGAGATTCGGGAGGGGGCAATGAGCAGTTCTTC
v_call: TRBV11-2; clone_size: NA; j_call: TRBJ2-7; cdr3_length: 14; d_call: NA; cdr3_aa: CASSLVGQSYEQYF; cdr3_nt: TGTGCCAGCAGCTTAGTAGGACAATCCTACGAGCAGTACTTC
v_call: TRBV21-1; clone_size: once; j_call: TRBJ1-2; cdr3_length: 12; d_call: NA; cdr3_aa: CASSKGILGYTF; cdr3_nt: TGTGCCAGCAGCAAAGGGATCTTGGGCTACACCTTC
v_call: TRBV11-3; clone_size: NA; j_call: TRBJ1-1; cdr3_length: 13; d_call: TRBD1; cdr3_aa: CASSLGRGKEAFF; cdr3_nt: TGTGCCAGCAGCCTAGGCAGGGGGAAAGAAGCTTTCTTT
v_call: TRBV27; clone_size: once; j_call: TRBJ1-5; cdr3_length: 14; d_call: TRBD1; cdr3_aa: CASSSDRGFQPQHF; cdr3_nt: TGTGCCAGCAGTTCCGACAGGGGGTTTCAGCCCCAGCATTTT
v_call: TRBV19; clone_size: NA; j_call: TRBJ1-2; cdr3_length: 15; d_call: TRBD1; cdr3_aa: CASSKGTVGIGGYTF; cdr3_nt: TGTGCCAGTAGTAAGGGGACAGTGGGAATTGGTGGCTACACCTTC
v_call: TRBV19; clone_size: NA; j_call: TRBJ2-5; cdr3_length: 13; d_call: NA; cdr3_aa: CASSGSLLETQYF; cdr3_nt: TGTGCCAGTAGTGGGAGTTTATTGGAGACCCAGTACTTC
v_call: TRBV12-3/TRBV12-4; clone_size: NA; j_call: TRBJ2-7; cdr3_length: 13; d_call: TRBD2; cdr3_aa: CASLAAGGAEQYF; cdr3_nt: TGTGCCAGCCTTGCAGCGGGGGGGGCCGAGCAGTACTTC
v_call: TRBV3-1/TRBV3-2; clone_size: NA; j_call: TRBJ1-1; cdr3_length: 11; d_call: NA; cdr3_aa: CASTYLGEAFF; cdr3_nt: TGTGCCAGCACATATCTAGGAGAAGCTTTCTTT
v_call: TRBV7-9; clone_size: NA; j_call: TRBJ2-4; cdr3_length: 14; d_call: TRBD2; cdr3_aa: CASSLTSGGDIQYF; cdr3_nt: TGTGCCAGCAGCTTGACTAGCGGGGGAGACATTCAGTACTTC
v_call: TRBV19; clone_size: NA; j_call: TRBJ2-5; cdr3_length: 13; d_call: NA; cdr3_aa: CASSIGPQKTQYF; cdr3_nt: TGTGCCAGTAGTATTGGACCCCAAAAGACCCAGTACTTC